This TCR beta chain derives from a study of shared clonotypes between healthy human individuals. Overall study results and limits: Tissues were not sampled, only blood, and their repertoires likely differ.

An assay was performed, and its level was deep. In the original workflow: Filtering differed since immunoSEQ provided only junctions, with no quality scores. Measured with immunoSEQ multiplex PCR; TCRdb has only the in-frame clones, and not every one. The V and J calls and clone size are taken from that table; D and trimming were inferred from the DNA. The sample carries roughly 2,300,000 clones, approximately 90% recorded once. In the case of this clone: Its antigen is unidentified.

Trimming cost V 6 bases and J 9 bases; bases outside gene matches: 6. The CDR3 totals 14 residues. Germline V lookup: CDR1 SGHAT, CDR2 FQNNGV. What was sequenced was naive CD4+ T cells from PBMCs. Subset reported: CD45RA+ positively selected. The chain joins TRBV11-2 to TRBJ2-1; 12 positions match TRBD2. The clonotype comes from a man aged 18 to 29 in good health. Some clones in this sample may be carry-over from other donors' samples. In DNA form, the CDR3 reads TGTGCCAGCAGGACTAGCGGGAGCGAGATTGAGCAGTTCTTC. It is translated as CASRTSGSEIEQFF.